The clone carrying this TCR beta chain showed up just a few times. No antigen is known for it. PCR employed 60 Vbeta and 13 Jbeta primers. The assay was immunoSEQ multiplex PCR, and TCRdb's table has in-frame clones only and misses some. Counted here are approximately 190,000 clones, approximately 78% occurring once; the ten biggest clones make up 0.8%. This sample was included in a study of cytomegalovirus exposure and HLA in healthy donors. With 3 bases removed from V and 4 bases from J, the gap between germline ends came to 9 bases. This CDR3 is built from 13 residues. Germline CDR1 reads SNHLY; CDR2 reads FYNNEI. Study findings and constraints: Later on, a genetic analysis was performed. It linked a missense variant in DCLRE1C with V- and J-gene trimming of TCR beta.

Sequences were obtained from PBMCs. The sequence came from a woman aged 18-29 years in good health and CMV-seronegative. The chain employs TRBV2 and TRBJ2-5; D perhaps matches TRBD2 (5 bases). This CDR3 is CASSDGGGETQYF. In nucleotides, the CDR3 is TGTGCCAGCAGTGACGGCGGAGGAGAGACCCAGTACTTC. Based on the CDR3 plus reference TRBV2 and TRBJ2-5, the full variable domain is EPEVTQTPSHQVTQMGQEVILRCVPISNHLYFYWYRQILGQKVEFLVSFYNNEISEKSEIFDDQFSVERPDGSNFTLKIRSTKLEDSAMYFCASSDGGGETQYFGPGTRLLVL.